The clone carrying this T cell receptor beta chain was detected ten times or more. Its antigen remains unknown. The data are from a study of T cell repertoires in cytomegalovirus infection. Study-level points and caveats: Dominating the ex vivo response were TCR beta clonotypes that were CMV-specific and HLA-C-restricted.

TCRdb passed the reads through MiXCR, listing each CDR3 protein once. The sample lists fewer than 400,000 distinct CDR3 sequences; approximately 18% were seen once. This TCR came from a human donor in good health (CMV status not recorded). Some clones in this sample may be carry-over from other donors' samples. The sample taken for sequencing was PBMCs.

The chain's CDR3 is CASSLSETNQPQHF. In DNA, the CDR3 is TGTGCCAGCAGTTTAAGCGAGACAAATCAGCCCCAGCATTTT. The chain joins TRBV12-3 or TRBV12-4 to TRBJ1-5; no clear D gene. Between the trimmed V and J ends, which lost 2 bases and 4 bases, there was a span of 9 bases. CDR3 length: 14 amino acids.